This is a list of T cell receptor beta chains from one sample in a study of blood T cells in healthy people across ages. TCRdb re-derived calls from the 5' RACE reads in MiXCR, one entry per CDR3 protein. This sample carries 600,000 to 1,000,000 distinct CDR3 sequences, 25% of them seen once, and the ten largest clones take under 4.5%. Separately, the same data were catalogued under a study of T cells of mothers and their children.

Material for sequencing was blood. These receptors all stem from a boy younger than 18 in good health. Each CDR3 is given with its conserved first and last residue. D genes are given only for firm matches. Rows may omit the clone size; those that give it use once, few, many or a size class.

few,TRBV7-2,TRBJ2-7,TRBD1,TGTGCCAGCAGCTTAAAGTGGACCGGGACAGGGGCCTACGAGCAGTACTTC,CASSLKWTGTGAYEQYF
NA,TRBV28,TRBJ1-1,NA,TGTGCCAGCAGTTTGGCGTCATACACTGAAGCTTTCTTT,CASSLASYTEAFF
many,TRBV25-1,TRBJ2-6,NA,TGTGCCAGCAGTGACAGGAGGGCCCAGGGAGAGGGGGCCAACGTCCTGACTTTC,CASSDRRAQGEGANVLTF
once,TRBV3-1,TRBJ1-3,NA,TGTGCCAGCAGCCGGGACCCGACCTCCTCTGGAAACACCATATATTTT,CASSRDPTSSGNTIYF
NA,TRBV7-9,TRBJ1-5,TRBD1,TGTGCCAGCAGCGGGGACAGGATTTCTCCTAATCAGCCCCAGCATTTT,CASSGDRISPNQPQHF
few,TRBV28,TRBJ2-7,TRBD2,TGTGCCAGCAGGTTTGCGGGGGGACGAGGCGAGCAGTACTTC,CASRFAGGRGEQYF
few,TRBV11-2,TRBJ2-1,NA,TGTGCCAGCAGCGCCCCGGGAGTCCCCAGTAATGAGCAGTTCTTC,CASSAPGVPSNEQFF
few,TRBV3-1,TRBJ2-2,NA,TGTGCCAGCAGCAGGGAAACCCAAGCCGGGGAGCTGTTTTTT,CASSRETQAGELFF
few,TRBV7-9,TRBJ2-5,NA,TGTGCCAGCAGCCCCGGGGATCAACAAGGGACCCAGTACTTC,CASSPGDQQGTQYF
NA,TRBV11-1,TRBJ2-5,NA,TGTGCCAGCAGTCATGGACAGGGAGGGAAAGTTAGCGGGACTCCAACCCAAGAGACCCTGTACTTC,CASSHGQGGKVSGTPTQETLYF
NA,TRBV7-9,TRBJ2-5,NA,TGTGCCAGCAGCTTAATAGTCCGGGAGAACCAAGAGACCCAGTACTTC,CASSLIVRENQETQYF
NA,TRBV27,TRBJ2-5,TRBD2,TGTGCCAGCGGTCCGCGGGAGGAGACCCAGTACTTC,CASGPREETQYF
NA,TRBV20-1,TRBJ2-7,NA,TGCAGTGCGCACTCCCAACTCGGGCAGTACTTC,CSAHSQLGQYF